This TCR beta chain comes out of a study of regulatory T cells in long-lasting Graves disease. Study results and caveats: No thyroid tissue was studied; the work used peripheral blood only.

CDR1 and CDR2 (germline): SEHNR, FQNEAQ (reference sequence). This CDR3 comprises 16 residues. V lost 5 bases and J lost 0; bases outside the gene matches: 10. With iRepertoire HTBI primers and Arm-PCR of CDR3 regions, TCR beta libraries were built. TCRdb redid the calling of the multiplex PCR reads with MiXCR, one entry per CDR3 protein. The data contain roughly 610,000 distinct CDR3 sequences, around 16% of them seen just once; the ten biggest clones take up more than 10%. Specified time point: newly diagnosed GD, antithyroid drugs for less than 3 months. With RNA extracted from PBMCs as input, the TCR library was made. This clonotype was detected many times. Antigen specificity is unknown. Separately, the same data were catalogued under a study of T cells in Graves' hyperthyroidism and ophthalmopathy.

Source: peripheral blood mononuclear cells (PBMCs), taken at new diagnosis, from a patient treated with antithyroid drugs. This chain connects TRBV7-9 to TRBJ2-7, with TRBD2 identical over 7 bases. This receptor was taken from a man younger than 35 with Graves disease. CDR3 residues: CASSQLGGDSSYEQYF. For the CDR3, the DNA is TGTGCCAGCAGCCAGCTTGGGGGGGATAGCTCCTACGAGCAGTACTTC.